The TCR beta chain described here comes from a study of T cell responses to AZD1222 COVID-19 vaccine. The germline gives CDR1 SEHNR, CDR2 FQNEAQ (reference sequence). This CDR3 has 15 amino acids. V was cut by 5 bases and J by 1 base, with 14 bases left in between. The assay was immunoSEQ multiplex PCR, and TCRdb's table has in-frame clones only and misses some. The sample lists 100,000 to 150,000 clones, about 89% occurring once. The chain has TRBV7-9 and TRBJ1-1; TRBD1 is a possible D gene (6 bases). The material was peripheral blood, obtained on day 0 of MenACWY control vaccination. The sequence was collected from an adult in good health. CDR3 bases: TGTGCCAGCAGCATAGGTACAGGGACGAACACTGAAGCTTTCTTT. Its translation is CASSIGTGTNTEAFF. The variable domain in full, completed from reference TRBV7-9 and TRBJ1-1, reads DTGVSQNPRHKITKRGQNVTFRCDPISEHNRLYWYRQTLGQGPEFLTYFQNEAQLEKSRLLSDRFSAERPKGSFSTLEIQRTEQGDSAMYLCASSIGTGTNTEAFFGQGTRLTVV.